This entry concerns a single T cell receptor (beta chain). Its antigen remains unknown. Documented time point: persistent/refractory GD, antithyroid drugs over 5 years with positive TRAb. The TCR library was made from RNA extracted from PBMCs. The sample belongs to a study of regulatory T cells in long-lasting Graves disease. In the study overall: The definition of persistent Graves' disease was over 5 years of antithyroid drugs with positive TSH receptor antibodies. Findings of the study overall: Persistent-disease Graves' patients showed less TCR diversity than new cases.

The CDR3 is made up of 15 amino acids. Germline CDR1 and CDR2: DFQATT and SNEGSKA (reference sequence). J gave up 6 bases and V 0 bases, and 10 bases lay outside the gene matches. Arm-PCR of CDR3 regions and iRepertoire HTBI primers were the basis on which TCR beta libraries were built. TCRdb analysed the multiplex PCR reads with MiXCR anew, one entry per CDR3 protein. The sample contains 500,000 to 700,000 distinct CDR3 sequences, 25% to 35% of which appear only once. The sequence came from a female donor with Graves disease. Sample: peripheral blood mononuclear cells (PBMCs), taken when the disease was refractory, from a patient treated with antithyroid drugs. The rearrangement links TRBV20-1 to TRBJ2-7; 8 bases agree with TRBD2. The CDR3 bases are TGCAGTGCTAGAGAGGCTGCGGGGGGTGGTTTCGAGCAGTACTTC. Translation gives CSAREAAGGGFEQYF.